This T cell receptor (beta chain) was found in a study of PD-1 blockade in classical Hodgkin lymphoma. V shed 2 bases and J 6 bases; nucleotides not matched to a gene: 2. Looked up from germline, CDR1 is KGHSH and CDR2 is LQKENI. This CDR3 comprises 14 residues. TCRdb's copy holds only in-frame clones and misses some; the assay was immunoSEQ multiplex PCR. The data show approximately 9,300 clones, with roughly 83% seen just once and 1.5% held by the top ten. Overall study results and limits: By C4D1, CD4+ diversity increased significantly, especially in complete responders.

Concerning this clone: Antigen specificity is unknown.

The time point is: cycle 4 day 1 (C4D1), after about 6 weeks of nivolumab. Brentuximab vedotin exposure varied among the patients, all of whom had relapsed after autologous stem cell transplantation. Isolation of CD4+ T cells from thawed PBMCs was performed by magnetic negative selection. The specimen comprised CD4+ T cells from blood, sampled before the fourth cycle of nivolumab. The rearrangement uses TRBV18 and TRBJ1-4; 8 nucleotides align to TRBD1. This TCR came from a human donor with classical Hodgkin lymphoma. The CDR3 DNA is TGTGCCAGCTCACCAGGGACAGGAGATGAAAAACTGTTTTTT. Translated, it gives CASSPGTGDEKLFF.